The text below deals with one TCR beta chain. The V end lost 5 bases, the J end lost 12 bases, and 11 bases lay between the germline ends. Germline CDR1 and CDR2: SGHTA and FQGNSA. This CDR3 contains 11 residues. This specimen belongs to a study of shared clonotypes between healthy human individuals. DNA at about 200 ng, 25,000 to 35,000 T cell genomes, went into sorted-subset replicate PCRs. TCRdb's table, derived via immunoSEQ multiplex PCR, lists solely in-frame clones and lacks some. The sample carries about 980,000 clones, about 80% recorded once. This receptor was identified in a man aged 18 to 30 in good health. Sequenced input: memory CD4+ T cells sorted from blood. As for subset: CD45RA-negative fraction. This chain connects TRBV7-2 to TRBJ2-1, with unresolved D. The CDR3 DNA reads as TGTGCCAGCAGCCTGTTTGGCGTGCAGTTCTTC. Translation gives CASSLFGVQFF.